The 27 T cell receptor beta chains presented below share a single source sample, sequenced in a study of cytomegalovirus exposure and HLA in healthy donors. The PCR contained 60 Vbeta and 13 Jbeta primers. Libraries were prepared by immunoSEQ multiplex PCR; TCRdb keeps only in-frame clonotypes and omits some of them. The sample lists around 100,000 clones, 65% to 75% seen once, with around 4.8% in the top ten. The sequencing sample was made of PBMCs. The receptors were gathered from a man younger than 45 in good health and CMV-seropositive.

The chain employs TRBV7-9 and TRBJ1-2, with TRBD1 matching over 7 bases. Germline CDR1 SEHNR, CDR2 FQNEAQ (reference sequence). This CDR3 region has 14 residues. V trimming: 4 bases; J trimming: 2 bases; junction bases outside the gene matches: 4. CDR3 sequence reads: CASSSLGQNYGYTF. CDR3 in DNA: TGTGCCAGCAGCTCCTTGGGACAGAACTATGGCTACACCTTC.

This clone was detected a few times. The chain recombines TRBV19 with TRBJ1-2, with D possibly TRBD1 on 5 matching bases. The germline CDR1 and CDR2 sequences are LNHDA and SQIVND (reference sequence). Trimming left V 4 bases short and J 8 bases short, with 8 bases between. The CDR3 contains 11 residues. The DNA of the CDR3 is TGTGCCAGTAGTACAGGGCCGGGCTACACCTTC. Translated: CASSTGPGYTF.

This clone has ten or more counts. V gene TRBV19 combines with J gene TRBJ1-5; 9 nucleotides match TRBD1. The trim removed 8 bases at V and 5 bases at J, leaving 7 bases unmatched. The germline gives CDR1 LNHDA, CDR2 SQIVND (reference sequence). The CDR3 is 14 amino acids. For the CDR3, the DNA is TGTGCCAGTTCGGTGGACAGGGGAGATCAGCCCCAGCATTTT. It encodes CASSVDRGDQPQHF.

This CDR3 is CASNGLAGTDTQYF. The CDR3 region has the DNA TGCGCCAGCAACGGACTAGCTGGCACAGATACGCAGTATTTT. This rearrangement joins TRBV4-3 to TRBJ2-3; 8 bases agree with TRBD2. The CDR3 is 14 residues long. With V trimmed by 7 bases and J by 1 base, 4 bases remained unmatched. Per the germline V gene, CDR1 is LGHNA and CDR2 is YSLEER.

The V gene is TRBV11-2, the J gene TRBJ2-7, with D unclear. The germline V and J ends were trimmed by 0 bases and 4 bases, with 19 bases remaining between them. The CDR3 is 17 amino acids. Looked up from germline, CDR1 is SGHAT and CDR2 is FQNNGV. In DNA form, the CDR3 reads TGTGCCAGCAGCTTAGATAGTCAAGAGTGGAGACTGTACGAGCAGTACTTC. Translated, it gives CASSLDSQEWRLYEQYF.

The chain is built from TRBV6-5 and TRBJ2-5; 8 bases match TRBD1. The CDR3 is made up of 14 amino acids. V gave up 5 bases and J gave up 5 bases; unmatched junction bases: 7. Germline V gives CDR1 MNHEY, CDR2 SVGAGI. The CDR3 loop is CASSLNRGSETQYF. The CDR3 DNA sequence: TGTGCCAGCAGTCTTAACAGGGGGTCGGAGACCCAGTACTTC.

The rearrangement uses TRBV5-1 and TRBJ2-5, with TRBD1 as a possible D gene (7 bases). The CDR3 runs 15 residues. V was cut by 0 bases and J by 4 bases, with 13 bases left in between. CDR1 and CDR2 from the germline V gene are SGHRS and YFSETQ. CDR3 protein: CASSLVPQGGETQYF. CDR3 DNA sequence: TGCGCCAGCAGCTTGGTTCCCCAGGGGGGAGAGACCCAGTACTTC.

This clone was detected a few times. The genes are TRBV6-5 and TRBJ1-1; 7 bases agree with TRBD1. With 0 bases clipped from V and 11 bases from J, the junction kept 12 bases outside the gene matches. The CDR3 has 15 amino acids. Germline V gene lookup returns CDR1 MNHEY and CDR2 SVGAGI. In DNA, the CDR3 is TGTGCCAGCAGTTACTCGACAAGGGGGCTGGTTGGGGCTTTCTTT. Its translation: CASSYSTRGLVGAFF.

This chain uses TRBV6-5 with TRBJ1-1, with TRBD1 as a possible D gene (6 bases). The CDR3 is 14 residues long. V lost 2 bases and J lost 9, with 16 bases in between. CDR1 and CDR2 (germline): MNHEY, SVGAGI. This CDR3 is CASSYTGIEIKAFF. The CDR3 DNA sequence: TGTGCCAGCAGTTACACAGGGATTGAAATAAAAGCTTTCTTT.

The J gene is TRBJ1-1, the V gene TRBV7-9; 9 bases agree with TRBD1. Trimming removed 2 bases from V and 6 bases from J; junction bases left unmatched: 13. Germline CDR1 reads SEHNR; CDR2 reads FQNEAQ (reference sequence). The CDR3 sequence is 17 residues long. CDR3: CASSLRQGVPGSPEAFF. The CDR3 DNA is TGTGCCAGCAGCTTACGACAGGGGGTCCCTGGGTCCCCTGAAGCTTTCTTT.

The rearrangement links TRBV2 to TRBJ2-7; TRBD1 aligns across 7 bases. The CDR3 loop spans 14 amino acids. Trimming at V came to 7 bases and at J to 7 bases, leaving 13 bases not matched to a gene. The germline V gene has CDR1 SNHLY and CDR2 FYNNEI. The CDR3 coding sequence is TGTGCCAGCATATCGGCAGGGGGTATCGGTGAGCAGTACTTC. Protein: CASISAGGIGEQYF.

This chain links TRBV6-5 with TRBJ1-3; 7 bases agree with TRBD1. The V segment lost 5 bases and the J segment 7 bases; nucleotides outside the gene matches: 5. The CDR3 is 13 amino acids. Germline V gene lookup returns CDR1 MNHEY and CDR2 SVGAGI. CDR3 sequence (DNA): TGTGCCAGCAGTCTAACACAGGGGAACACCATATATTTT. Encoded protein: CASSLTQGNTIYF.

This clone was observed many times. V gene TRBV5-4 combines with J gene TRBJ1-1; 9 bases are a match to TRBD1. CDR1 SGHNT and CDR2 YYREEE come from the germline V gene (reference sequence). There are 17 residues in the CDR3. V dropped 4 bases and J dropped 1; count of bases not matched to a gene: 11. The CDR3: CASSPDRGEPGNTEAFF. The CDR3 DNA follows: TGTGCCAGCAGCCCGGACAGGGGTGAACCCGGGAACACTGAAGCTTTCTTT. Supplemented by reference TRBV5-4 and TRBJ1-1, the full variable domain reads ETGVTQSPTHLIKTRGQQVTLRCSSQSGHNTVSWYQQALGQGPQFIFQYYREEENGRGNFPPRFSGLQFPNYSSELNVNALELDDSALYLCASSPDRGEPGNTEAFFGQGTRLTVV.

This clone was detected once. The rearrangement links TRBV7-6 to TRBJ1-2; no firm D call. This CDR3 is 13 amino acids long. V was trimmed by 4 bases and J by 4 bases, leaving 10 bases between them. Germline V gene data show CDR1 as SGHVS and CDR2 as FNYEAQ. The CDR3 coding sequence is TGTGCCAGCAGCTCAGACGGCGGCTATGGCTACACCTTC. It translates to CASSSDGGYGYTF.

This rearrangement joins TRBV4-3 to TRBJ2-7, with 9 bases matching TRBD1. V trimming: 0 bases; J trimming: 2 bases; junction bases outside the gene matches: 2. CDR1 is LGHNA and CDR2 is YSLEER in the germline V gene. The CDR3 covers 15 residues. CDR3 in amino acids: CASSQDGTGTYEQYF. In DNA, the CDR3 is TGCGCCAGCAGCCAAGATGGGACAGGGACCTACGAGCAGTACTTC.

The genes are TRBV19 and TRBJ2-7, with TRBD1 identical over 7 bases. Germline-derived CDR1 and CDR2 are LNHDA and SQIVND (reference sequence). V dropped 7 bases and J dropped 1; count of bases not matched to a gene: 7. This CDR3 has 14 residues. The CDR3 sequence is CASTPGQRSYEQYF. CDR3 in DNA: TGTGCCAGTACCCCGGGACAGAGATCCTACGAGCAGTACTTC. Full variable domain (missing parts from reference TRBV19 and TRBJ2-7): DGGITQSPKYLFRKEGQNVTLSCEQNLNHDAMYWYRQDPGQGLRLIYYSQIVNDFQKGDIAEGYSVSREKKESFPLTVTSAQKNPTAFYLCASTPGQRSYEQYFGPGTRLTVT.

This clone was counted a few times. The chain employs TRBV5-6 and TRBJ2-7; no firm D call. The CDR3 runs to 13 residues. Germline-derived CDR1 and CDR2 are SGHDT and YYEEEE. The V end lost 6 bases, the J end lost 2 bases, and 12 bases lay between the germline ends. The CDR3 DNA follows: TGTGCCAGCACATCTACAACTACCTACGAGCAGTACTTC. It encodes CASTSTTTYEQYF.

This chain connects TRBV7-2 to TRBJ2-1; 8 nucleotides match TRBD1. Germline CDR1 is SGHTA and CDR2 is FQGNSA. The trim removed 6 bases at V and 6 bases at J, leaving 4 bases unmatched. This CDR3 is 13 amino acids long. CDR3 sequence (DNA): TGTGCCAGCAGGACAGGGGTTGGCAATGAGCAGTTCTTC. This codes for CASRTGVGNEQFF.

CDR3 sequence reads: CASSSGGETGELFF. CDR3 nucleotides: TGTGCCAGTTCTAGCGGGGGGGAAACCGGGGAGCTGTTTTTT. The chain employs TRBV6-1 and TRBJ2-2, with 12 bases fitting TRBD2. Germline lookup yields CDR1 MNHNS and CDR2 SASEGT. Trimming took 9 bases from V and 5 from J; bases not matched to a gene: 4. This CDR3 region has 14 residues.

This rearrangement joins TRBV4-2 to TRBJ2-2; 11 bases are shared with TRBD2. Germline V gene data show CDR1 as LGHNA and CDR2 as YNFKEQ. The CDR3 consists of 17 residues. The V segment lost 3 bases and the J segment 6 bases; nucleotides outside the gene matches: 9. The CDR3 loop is CASSHYIAGGRSGELFF. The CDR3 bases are TGTGCCAGCAGCCATTATATAGCGGGGGGGCGATCCGGGGAGCTGTTTTTT.

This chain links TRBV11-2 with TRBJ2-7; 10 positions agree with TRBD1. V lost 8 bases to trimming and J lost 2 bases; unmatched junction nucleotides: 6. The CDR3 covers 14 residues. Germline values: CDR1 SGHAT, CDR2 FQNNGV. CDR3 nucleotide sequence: TGTGCCAGCTCCGGGACAGGGGCACCCTACGAGCAGTACTTC. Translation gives CASSGTGAPYEQYF. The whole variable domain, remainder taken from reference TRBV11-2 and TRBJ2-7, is EAGVAQSPRYKIIEKRQSVAFWCNPISGHATLYWYQQILGQGPKLLIQFQNNGVVDDSQLPKDRFSAERLKGVDSTLKIQPAKLEDSAVYLCASSGTGAPYEQYFGPGTRLTVT.

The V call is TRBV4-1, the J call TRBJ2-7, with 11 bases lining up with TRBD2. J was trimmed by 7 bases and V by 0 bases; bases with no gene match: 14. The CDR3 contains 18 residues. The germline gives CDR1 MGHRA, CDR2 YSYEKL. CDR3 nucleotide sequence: TGCGCCAGCAGCCAAGATTCGGTCCGACTAGCGGGGACCAAGGAGCAGTACTTC. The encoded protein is CASSQDSVRLAGTKEQYF.

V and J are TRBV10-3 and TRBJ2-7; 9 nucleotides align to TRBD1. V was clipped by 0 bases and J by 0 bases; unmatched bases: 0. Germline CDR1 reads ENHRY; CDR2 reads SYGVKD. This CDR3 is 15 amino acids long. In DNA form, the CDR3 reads TGTGCCATCAGTGAGTCGGGACAGGGCTCCTACGAGCAGTACTTC. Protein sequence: CAISESGQGSYEQYF.

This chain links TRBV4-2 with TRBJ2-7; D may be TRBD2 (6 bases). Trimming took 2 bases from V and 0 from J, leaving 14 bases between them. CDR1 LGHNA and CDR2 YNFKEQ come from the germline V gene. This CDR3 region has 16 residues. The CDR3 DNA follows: TGTGCCAGCAGCCAAATTGGACTATCAAACTCCTACGAGCAGTACTTC. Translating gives CASSQIGLSNSYEQYF.

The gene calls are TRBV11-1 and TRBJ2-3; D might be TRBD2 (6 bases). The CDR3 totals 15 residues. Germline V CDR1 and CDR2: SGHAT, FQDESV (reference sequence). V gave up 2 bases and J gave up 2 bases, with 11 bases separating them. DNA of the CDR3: TGTGCCAGCAGCTTATGGGACTCCCCCACAGATACGCAGTATTTT. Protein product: CASSLWDSPTDTQYF.

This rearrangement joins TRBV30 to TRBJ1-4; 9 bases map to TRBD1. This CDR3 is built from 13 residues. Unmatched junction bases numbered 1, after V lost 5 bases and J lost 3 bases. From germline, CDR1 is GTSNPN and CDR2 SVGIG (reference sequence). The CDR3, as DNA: TGTGCCTGGCGGGACAGGGCTAATGAAAAACTGTTTTTT. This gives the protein CAWRDRANEKLFF.

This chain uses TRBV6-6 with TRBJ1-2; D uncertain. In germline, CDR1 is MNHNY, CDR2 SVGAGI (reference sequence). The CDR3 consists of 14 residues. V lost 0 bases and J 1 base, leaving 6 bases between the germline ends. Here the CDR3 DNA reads TGTGCCAGCAGTTACTCATACTTTAACTATGGCTACACCTTC. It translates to CASSYSYFNYGYTF.